This T cell receptor beta chain was observed in a study of cytomegalovirus exposure and HLA in healthy donors. The germline gives CDR1 MNHEY, CDR2 SVGAGI. Trimming at V came to 6 bases and at J to 5 bases, leaving 4 bases not matched to a gene. The CDR3 is 13 residues long. The study, taken as a whole, reports: Altogether, about 160 TCR beta chains were recorded as cytomegalovirus-associated. Later, an analysis found that TCR clusters from the first cohort tended to co-occur in the 90 to 150 validation repertoires.

This table comes from immunoSEQ multiplex PCR, and its TCRdb copy is limited to in-frame clones, with some not included. Of 110,000 or so clones detected, more than 70% appear once; the ten largest clones hold about 2.2%. On this clone itself: Its antigen is not identified.

This sequence joins TRBV6-5 and TRBJ1-2, with 9 bases lining up with TRBD1. Sequenced sample: PBMCs. The sequence was collected from a woman in her 30s in good health and CMV-seronegative. CDR3 sequence reads: CASSLDRGYGYTF. CDR3 coding DNA: TGTGCCAGCAGCCTGGACAGGGGATATGGCTACACCTTC.